The text below deals with one TCR beta chain. This clonotype was recorded many times. Its target antigen remains unknown. Per-nucleotide qualities are absent, and no much larger clonotype sits a single base away. The library relied on 5' RACE. These reads were obtained on an Illumina HiSeq 2500. A second roughly 7 to 12 cycle PCR used a sample-barcoded 5' primer and a J-beta primer mix. A unique molecular identifier was introduced onto each TCR beta cDNA molecule by a template-switch 5' adaptor carrying 12 random nucleotides. At least 3 million CDR3-containing paired-end reads were obtained from each sample. The Mint cDNA synthesis kit, primed by a TRBC-specific oligonucleotide, was used to synthesize first-strand cDNA from all RNA. All cDNA was treated with uracil-DNA glycosylase and then went through a first 18-cycle PCR with the universal primers M1SS and BC2_uni_R. In the authors' own workflow: For normalization, 1 million high-quality reads, each with a distinct molecular identifier, were randomly selected from each sample. Reads sharing molecular identifiers were discarded rather than binned into consensus sequences. MiTCR, set to a Q25 quality threshold and the strictest error-elimination algorithm, was used for CDR3 identification, clonotype clustering and error correction. Lower-bound total TCR beta diversity was estimated with a nonparametric unseen species model using Euler transformation. In-frame beta chains were kept once TCRdb had trimmed the public reads at Q25 with fastp and called clones with MiXCR. Rows merge per CDR3 protein into single entries with the most common DNA and genes. The authors' filters were not applied to this entry. This sample lists some 1.5 million distinct CDR3 sequences; roughly 43% were detected once. Together, the top ten hold about 4% of the sample.

The roughly 39 donors, aged roughly 6 to 90 years, were systemically healthy Caucasian individuals from Russia. Each donor gave around 9.9 milliliters of peripheral blood, collected into EDTA-treated Vacutainer tubes. Ficoll-Paque density-gradient centrifugation was used to isolate PBMCs, with at least 7 million per sample. Trizol reagent was used to extract total RNA from PBMCs, with at least 5 micrograms per sample. The percentages of naive CD45RAhigh/CD27high T cells were determined by flow cytometry on a PBMC aliquot from every donor. Sequences MNHEY (CDR1) and SVGEGT (CDR2) are obtained from the germline V gene. Between the V and J ends, shortened by 6 bases and 3 bases respectively, the junction contains 9 bases. There are 12 amino acids in the CDR3, from cysteine to phenylalanine inclusive. Only the CDR3 DNA stays, 36 bases, in frame from base 1. These data are taken from a study of blood T cells in healthy people across ages (dated by TCRdb to between 2014 and 2017). At the level of the whole study: In model experiments, template switching captured about one uniquely barcoded TCR beta cDNA molecule for every two T cells. To track age-related changes in TCR beta repertoire diversity, the study relied on deep sequencing normalized with unique cDNA molecular identifiers. Donors were grouped into four age groups: young (average roughly 15 years), middle-aged (roughly 40), aged (around 60) and long-lived (less than 85). Donors of different ages were randomly distributed across sequencing lanes to avoid experimental bias. The study analyzed two additional independent replicas of 1 million unique cDNA reads from the same blood draw for two donors, one aged 18 to 29 and one aged 80 or older.

The paper's findings and limits, for the study overall: As age increased, observed TCR beta diversity per million T cells dropped in a roughly linear way, and a significant reduction was already evident by age 40. Because donor CMV infection status was unknown, age-related changes in expanded clonotypes were potentially confounded. Total diversity estimates from one million sequenced T cells were considered lower bounds and underestimates. Conclusive comparison of naive and antigen-experienced compartments was prevented by the profiling of bulk unsorted PBMCs. A strong correlation was found between observed TCR beta diversity and the percentage of naive T cells measured by flow cytometry. Compared with the aged group, the long-lived group had more naive CD4+ T cells, fewer expanded clones and increased TCR diversity, a pattern suggesting age selection.

The clonotype comes from a woman aged 18-35 years in good health. The sample consisted of blood. In this chain, TRBV6-2 or TRBV6-3 is recombined with TRBJ2-7, with the D gene not clear enough to name. The CDR3 region: CASSPPYYEQYF. The nucleotides read TGTGCCAGCAGCCCACCCTACTACGAGCAGTACTTC.